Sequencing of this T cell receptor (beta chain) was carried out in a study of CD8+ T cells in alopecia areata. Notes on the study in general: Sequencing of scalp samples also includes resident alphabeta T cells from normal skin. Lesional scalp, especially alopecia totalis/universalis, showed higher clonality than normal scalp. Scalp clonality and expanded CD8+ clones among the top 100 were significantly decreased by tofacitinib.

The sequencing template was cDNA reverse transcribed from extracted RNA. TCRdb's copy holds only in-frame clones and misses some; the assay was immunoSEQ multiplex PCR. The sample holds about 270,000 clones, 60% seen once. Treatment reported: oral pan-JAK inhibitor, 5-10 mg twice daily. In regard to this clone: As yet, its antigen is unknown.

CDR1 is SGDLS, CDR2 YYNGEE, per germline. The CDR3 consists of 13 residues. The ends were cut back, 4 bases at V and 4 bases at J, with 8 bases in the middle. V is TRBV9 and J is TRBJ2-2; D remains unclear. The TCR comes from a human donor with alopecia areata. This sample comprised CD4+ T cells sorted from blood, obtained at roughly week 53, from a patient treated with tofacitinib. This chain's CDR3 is CASSRPGTGELFF. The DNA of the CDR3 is TGTGCCAGCAGCCGTCCGGGCACCGGGGAGCTGTTTTTT.